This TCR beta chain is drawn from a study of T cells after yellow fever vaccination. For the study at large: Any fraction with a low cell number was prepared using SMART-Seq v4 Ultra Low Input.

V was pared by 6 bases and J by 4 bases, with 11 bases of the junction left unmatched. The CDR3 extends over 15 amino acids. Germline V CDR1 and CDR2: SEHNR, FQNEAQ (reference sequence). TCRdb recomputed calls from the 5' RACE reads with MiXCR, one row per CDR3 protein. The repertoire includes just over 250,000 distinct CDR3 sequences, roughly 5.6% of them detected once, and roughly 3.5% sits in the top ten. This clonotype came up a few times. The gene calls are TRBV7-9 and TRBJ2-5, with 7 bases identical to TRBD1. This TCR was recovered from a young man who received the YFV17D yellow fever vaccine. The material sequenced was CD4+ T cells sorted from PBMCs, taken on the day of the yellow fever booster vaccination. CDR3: CASSLQGYSGETQYF. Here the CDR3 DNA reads TGTGCCAGCAGTCTACAGGGGTACTCGGGAGAGACCCAGTACTTC.